This T cell receptor (beta chain) was recovered during a study of T-cell reconstitution after alpha-beta-depleted transplantation in children. General study results and limits: One year after transplant, T-cell counts and diversity came mostly from newly produced T cells.

As concerns this clonotype: Its antigen is not identified.

Unique molecular identifiers were incorporated into the prepared TCRbeta library. TCRdb reprocessed the PCR reads via MiXCR and lists one record per CDR3 protein. The repertoire holds 120,000 or so distinct CDR3 sequences, with about 23% as singletons. The CDR3 loop spans 9 amino acids. Trimming took 7 bases from V and 8 from J, leaving 6 bases between them. Germline V gives CDR1 SGHKS, CDR2 YYEKEE (reference sequence). This TCR was sampled from a male patient between 2 and 10 years old who had a stem cell transplant for chronic granulomatous disease, so the T cells may come from the graft donor. The gene calls are TRBV5-5 and TRBJ1-2, with D uncertain. The sequencing used PBMCs, mostly from graft donor cells, collected 180 days after TCRalphabeta/CD19-depleted stem cell transplant. CDR3 DNA sequence: TGTGCCAGCTCCCACGGCTACACCTTC. Protein product: CASSHGYTF.